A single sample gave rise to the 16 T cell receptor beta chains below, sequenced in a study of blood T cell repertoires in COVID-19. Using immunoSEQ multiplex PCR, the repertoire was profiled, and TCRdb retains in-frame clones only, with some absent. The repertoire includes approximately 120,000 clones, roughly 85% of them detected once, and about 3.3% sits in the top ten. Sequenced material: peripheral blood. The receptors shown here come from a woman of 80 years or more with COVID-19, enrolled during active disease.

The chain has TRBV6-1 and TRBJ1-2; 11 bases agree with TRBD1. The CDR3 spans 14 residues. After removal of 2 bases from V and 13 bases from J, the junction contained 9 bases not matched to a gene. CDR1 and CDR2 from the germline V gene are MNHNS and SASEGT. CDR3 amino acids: CASSEMGQGVAGTF. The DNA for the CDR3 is TGTGCCAGCAGTGAAATGGGACAGGGGGTGGCTGGCACCTTC.

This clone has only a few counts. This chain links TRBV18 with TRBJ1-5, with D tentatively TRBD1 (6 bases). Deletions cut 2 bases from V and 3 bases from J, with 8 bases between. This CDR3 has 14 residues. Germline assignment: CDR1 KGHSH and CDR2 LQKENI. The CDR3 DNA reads TGTGCCAGCTCACCAAACAGGGTCAATCAGCCCCAGCATTTT. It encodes CASSPNRVNQPQHF. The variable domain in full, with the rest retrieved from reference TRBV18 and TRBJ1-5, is NAGVMQNPRHLVRRRGQEARLRCSPMKGHSHVYWYRQLPEEGLKFMVYLQKENIIDESGMPKERFSAEFPKEGPSILRIQQVVRGDSAAYFCASSPNRVNQPQHFGDGTRLSIL.

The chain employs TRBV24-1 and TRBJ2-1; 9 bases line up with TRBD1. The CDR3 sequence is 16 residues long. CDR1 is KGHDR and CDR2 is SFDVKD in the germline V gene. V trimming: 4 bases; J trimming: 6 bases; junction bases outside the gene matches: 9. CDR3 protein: CATSDGQGIFGNEQFF. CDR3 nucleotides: TGTGCCACCAGTGACGGACAGGGGATATTCGGCAATGAGCAGTTCTTC.

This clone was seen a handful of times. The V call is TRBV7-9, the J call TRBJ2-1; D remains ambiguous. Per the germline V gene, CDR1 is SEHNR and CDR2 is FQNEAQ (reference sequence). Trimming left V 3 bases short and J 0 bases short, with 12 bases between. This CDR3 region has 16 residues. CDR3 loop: CASSFFSLSSYNEQFF. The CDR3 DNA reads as TGTGCCAGCAGCTTTTTCTCCCTAAGCTCCTACAATGAGCAGTTCTTC.

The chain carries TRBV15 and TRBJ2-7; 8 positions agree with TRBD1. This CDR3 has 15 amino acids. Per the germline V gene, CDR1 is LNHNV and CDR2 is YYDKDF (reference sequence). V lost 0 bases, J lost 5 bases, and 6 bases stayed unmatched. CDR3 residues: CATSRDLAGGHEQYF. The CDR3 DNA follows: TGTGCCACCAGCAGAGATTTGGCAGGGGGCCACGAGCAGTACTTC.

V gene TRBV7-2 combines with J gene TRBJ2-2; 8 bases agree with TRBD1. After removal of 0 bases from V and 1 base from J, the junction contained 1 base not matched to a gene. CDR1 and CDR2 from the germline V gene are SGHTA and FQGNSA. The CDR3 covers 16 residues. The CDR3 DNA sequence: TGTGCCAGCAGCTTAGCGGGGACAGGGAACACCGGGGAGCTGTTTTTT. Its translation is CASSLAGTGNTGELFF.

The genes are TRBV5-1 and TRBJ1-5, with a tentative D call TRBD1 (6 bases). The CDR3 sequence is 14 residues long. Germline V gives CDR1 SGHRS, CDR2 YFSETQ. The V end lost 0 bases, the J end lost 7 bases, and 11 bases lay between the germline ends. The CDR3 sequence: CASSLGTAKQPQHF. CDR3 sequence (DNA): TGCGCCAGCAGCTTGGGGACAGCAAAACAGCCCCAGCATTTT.

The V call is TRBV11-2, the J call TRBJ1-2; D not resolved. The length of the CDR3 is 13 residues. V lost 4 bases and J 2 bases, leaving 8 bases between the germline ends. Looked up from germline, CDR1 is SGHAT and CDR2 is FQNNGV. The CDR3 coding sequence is TGTGCCAGCAGCTCACAGAGAAACTATGGCTACACCTTC. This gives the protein CASSSQRNYGYTF.

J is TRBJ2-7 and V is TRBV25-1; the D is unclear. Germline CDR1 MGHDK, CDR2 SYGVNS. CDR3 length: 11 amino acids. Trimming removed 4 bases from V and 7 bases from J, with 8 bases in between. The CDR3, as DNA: TGTGCCAGCAGTGGGTTGGAGGAGCAGTACTTC. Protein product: CASSGLEEQYF.

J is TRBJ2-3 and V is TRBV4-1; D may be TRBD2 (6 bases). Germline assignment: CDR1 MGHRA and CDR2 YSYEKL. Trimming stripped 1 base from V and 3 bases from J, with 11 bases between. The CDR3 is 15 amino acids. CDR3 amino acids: CASSQVGAGTDTQYF. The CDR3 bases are TGCGCCAGCAGCCAAGTCGGGGCGGGAACAGATACGCAGTATTTT.

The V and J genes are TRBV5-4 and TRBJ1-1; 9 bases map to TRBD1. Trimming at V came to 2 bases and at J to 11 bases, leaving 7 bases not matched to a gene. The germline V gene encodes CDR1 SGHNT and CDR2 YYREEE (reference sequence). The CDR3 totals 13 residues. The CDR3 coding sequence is TGTGCCAGCAGCTTACAGGGGGCGGTGCGGGCTTTCTTT. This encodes CASSLQGAVRAFF.

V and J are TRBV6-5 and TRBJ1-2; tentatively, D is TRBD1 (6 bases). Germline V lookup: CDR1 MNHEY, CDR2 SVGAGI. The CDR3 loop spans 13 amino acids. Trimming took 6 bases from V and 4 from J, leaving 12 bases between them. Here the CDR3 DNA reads TGTGCCAGCAGGCCTGTGGGGGCCTATGGCTACACCTTC. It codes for CASRPVGAYGYTF.

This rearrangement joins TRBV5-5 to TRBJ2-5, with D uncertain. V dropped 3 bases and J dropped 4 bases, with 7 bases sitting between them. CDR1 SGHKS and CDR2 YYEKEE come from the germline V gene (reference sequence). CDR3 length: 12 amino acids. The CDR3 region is CASSSPGETQYF. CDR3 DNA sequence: TGTGCCAGCAGCTCGCCGGGAGAGACCCAGTACTTC. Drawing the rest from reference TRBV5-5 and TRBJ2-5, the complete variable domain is DAGVTQSPTHLIKTRGQQVTLRCSPISGHKSVSWYQQVLGQGPQFIFQYYEKEERGRGNFPDRFSARQFPNYSSELNVNALLLGDSALYLCASSSPGETQYFGPGTRLLVL.

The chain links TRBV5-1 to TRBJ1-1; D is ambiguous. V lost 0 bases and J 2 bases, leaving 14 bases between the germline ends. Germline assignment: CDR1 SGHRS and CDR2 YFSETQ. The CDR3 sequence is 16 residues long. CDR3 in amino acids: CASSLGTQIENTEAFF. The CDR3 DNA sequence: TGCGCCAGCAGCTTGGGAACCCAGATCGAAAACACTGAAGCTTTCTTT.

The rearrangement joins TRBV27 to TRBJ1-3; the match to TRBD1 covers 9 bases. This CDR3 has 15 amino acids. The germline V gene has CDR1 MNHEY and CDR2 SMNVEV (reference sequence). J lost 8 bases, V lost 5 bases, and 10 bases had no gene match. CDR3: CASSPTGGAWHTIYF. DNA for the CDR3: TGTGCCAGCAGTCCCACAGGGGGCGCGTGGCACACCATATATTTT.

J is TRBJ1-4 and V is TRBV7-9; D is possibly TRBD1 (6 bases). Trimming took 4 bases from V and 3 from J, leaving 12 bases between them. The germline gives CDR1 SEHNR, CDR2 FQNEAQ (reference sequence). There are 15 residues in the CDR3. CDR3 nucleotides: TGTGCCAGCAGCTCTCCCGGACAGCCTAATGAAAAACTGTTTTTT. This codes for CASSSPGQPNEKLFF.